A single sample is the source of the 21 T cell receptor beta chains below, sequenced in a study of regulatory T cells in long-lasting Graves disease. To make TCR beta libraries, researchers used iRepertoire HTBI primers and Arm-PCR of CDR3 regions. Each CDR3 protein is one row after TCRdb ran MiXCR on the multiplex PCR reads. The sample has a few hundred thousand distinct CDR3 sequences, approximately 20% seen once. The time point: newly diagnosed GD, antithyroid drugs for less than 3 months. Extracted PBMC RNA gave rise to the TCR library. The sample consisted of peripheral blood mononuclear cells (PBMCs), taken at new diagnosis, from a patient treated with antithyroid drugs. These receptors all come from a female donor with Graves disease.

This clonotype was seen repeatedly, ten times or more. The J gene is TRBJ2-1, the V gene TRBV5-5, with 7 bases fitting TRBD2. V lost 5 bases, J lost 6 bases, and 8 bases stayed unmatched. The CDR3 spans 14 residues. CDR1 and CDR2 (germline): SGHKS, YYEKEE (reference sequence). The CDR3 reads CASSRTAGINEQFF. The CDR3 nucleotides are TGTGCCAGCAGTCGTACAGCGGGAATCAATGAGCAGTTCTTC.

This clonotype was picked up many times. The rearrangement joins TRBV30 to TRBJ1-2; D not resolved. V lost 3 bases and J 3 bases, leaving 11 bases between the germline ends. From germline, CDR1 is GTSNPN and CDR2 SVGIG (reference sequence). This CDR3 has 13 amino acids. This CDR3 reads CAWSENSYYGYTF. The DNA for the CDR3 is TGTGCCTGGAGCGAGAACAGCTACTATGGCTACACCTTC.

At least ten counts were recorded for this clonotype. DNA for the CDR3: TGTGCCAGCAGTGAACAGGGGACTGGCACCGGGGAGCTGTTTTTT. This translates into CASSEQGTGTGELFF. The genes are TRBV6-1 and TRBJ2-2; D may match TRBD1 or TRBD2 (6 bases each). CDR1 and CDR2 (germline): MNHNS, SASEGT. The CDR3 loop spans 15 amino acids. The V end lost 2 bases, the J end lost 4 bases, and 11 bases lay between the germline ends.

This clonotype was seen ten or more times. The chain recombines TRBV7-2 with TRBJ1-2; a possible D gene is TRBD1 (6 bases). V lost 2 bases, J lost 2 bases, and 12 bases lay in between. The CDR3 totals 15 residues. CDR1 is SGHTA and CDR2 is FQGNSA in the germline V gene. The CDR3: CASSLLGQINYGYTF. Written as DNA, the CDR3 is TGTGCCAGCAGCTTATTAGGACAGATCAACTATGGCTACACCTTC.

This clonotype has ten or more counts. The chain carries TRBV7-9 and TRBJ2-1; D not resolved. There are 16 residues in the CDR3. The germline gives CDR1 SEHNR, CDR2 FQNEAQ (reference sequence). Trimming took 2 bases from V and 2 from J, leaving 13 bases between them. In DNA form, the CDR3 reads TGTGCCAGCAGCTTATTGTTGGACCCTACCTACAATGAGCAGTTCTTC. It translates to CASSLLLDPTYNEQFF.

About this clonotype: A junction end diverges from the germline sequence, so it may reflect a read error. The V call is TRBV18, the J call TRBJ2-7, with 10 bases lining up with TRBD2. This CDR3 has 15 amino acids. CDR1 KGHSH and CDR2 LQKENI come from the germline V gene. CDR3 amino acids: CVSSPASGGTYEQYF. Written as DNA, the CDR3 is TGTGTCAGCTCACCGGCTAGCGGGGGAACCTACGAGCAGTACTTC.

The table lists this clonotype with many counts. The DNA for the CDR3 is TGTGCCAGCAGTTTAGCGGTCCCGGATACGCAGTATTTT. Translated: CASSLAVPDTQYF. V gene TRBV27 combines with J gene TRBJ2-3; D remains unclear. V shed 2 bases and J shed 6 bases, with 9 bases lying between them. Germline CDR1 is MNHEY and CDR2 is SMNVEV (reference sequence). The CDR3 totals 13 residues.

Worth noting for this clonotype: A much more abundant neighbour one base away suggests this may be a read error. This chain joins TRBV9 and TRBJ1-1; a possible D gene is TRBD1 (5 bases). This CDR3 region has 15 residues. Germline V gene data show CDR1 as SGDLS and CDR2 as YYNGEE. Written as DNA, the CDR3 is TGTGCCGGCAGCGACGGGGGACGGATGAACACTGAAGCTTTCTTT. Its translation: CAGSDGGRMNTEAFF.

This clonotype was recorded at least ten times. The chain carries TRBV19 and TRBJ1-1; 12 nucleotides agree with TRBD1. The CDR3 is made up of 15 amino acids. CDR1 is LNHDA, CDR2 SQIVND, per germline (reference sequence). The V and J ends lost 5 bases and 4 bases, in that order; junction bases with no gene match: 5. Here the CDR3 DNA reads TGTGCCAGTAGTGTGGGACAGGGGGCGAGCACTGAAGCTTTCTTT. Residues: CASSVGQGASTEAFF. Full variable domain (rest looked up from reference TRBV19 and TRBJ1-1): DGGITQSPKYLFRKEGQNVTLSCEQNLNHDAMYWYRQDPGQGLRLIYYSQIVNDFQKGDIAEGYSVSREKKESFPLTVTSAQKNPTAFYLCASSVGQGASTEAFFGQGTRLTVV.

This clonotype occurred many times. The chain joins TRBV10-2 to TRBJ2-5, with unresolved D. Trimming took 6 bases from V and 5 from J, leaving 13 bases between them. Germline CDR1 and CDR2: WSHSY and SAAADI. There are 13 residues in the CDR3. The CDR3 here is CASRDHDRETQYF. The CDR3 bases are TGCGCCAGCAGGGACCACGATCGGGAGACCCAGTACTTC.

This clonotype was seen repeatedly, ten times or more. The rearrangement uses TRBV6-1 and TRBJ2-7; TRBD2 is a possible D gene (7 bases). CDR1 and CDR2 (germline): MNHNS, SASEGT. The V and J ends lost 8 bases and 6 bases respectively, with 20 bases between them. There are 14 residues in the CDR3. The CDR3 is CASRNGGAQSEQYF. The CDR3 DNA reads as TGTGCCAGCCGGAATGGGGGGGCGCAGAGCGAGCAGTACTTC.

The chain uses TRBV11-2 and TRBJ2-7; D not resolved. The ends were cut back, 0 bases at V and 7 bases at J, with 7 bases in the middle. CDR3 size: 12 residues. Germline CDR1 reads SGHAT; CDR2 reads FQNNGV. In DNA form, the CDR3 reads TGTGCCAGCAGCTTAGATGTGGGTGAGCAGTACTTC. Its protein is CASSLDVGEQYF.

The sample holds many counts of this clonotype. The rearrangement joins TRBV5-1 to TRBJ2-7; unclear D gene. This CDR3 is built from 16 residues. The V and J ends lost 0 bases and 3 bases respectively, with 16 bases between them. CDR1 SGHRS and CDR2 YFSETQ come from the germline V gene. The CDR3 DNA reads TGCGCCAGCAGCTTGGAAGCCGGGTTAGGTGGCTACGAGCAGTACTTC. Residues: CASSLEAGLGGYEQYF.

This clonotype was recorded many times. This chain links TRBV20-1 with TRBJ1-6; perhaps TRBD1 as D (6 bases). Germline CDR1 reads DFQATT; CDR2 reads SNEGSKA (reference sequence). The CDR3 has 13 residues. The V and J ends lost 0 bases and 13 bases respectively, with 13 bases between them. Written as DNA, the CDR3 is TGCAGTGCTAGAGATCTAGACAGGTCCCCCCTCCACTTT. Protein: CSARDLDRSPLHF.

Ten or more counts support this clonotype. The chain links TRBV18 to TRBJ2-2; 7 bases fit TRBD1. V trimming: 2 bases; J trimming: 1 base; junction bases outside the gene matches: 4. Per germline, CDR1 KGHSH and CDR2 LQKENI. The CDR3 is 16 residues long. This chain's CDR3 is CASSPSGQMNTGELFF. The CDR3 region has the DNA TGTGCCAGCTCACCATCGGGACAGATGAACACCGGGGAGCTGTTTTTT.

J is TRBJ2-7 and V is TRBV6-9; TRBD2 aligns across 10 bases. Germline V CDR1 and CDR2: MNHGY, SVAAGI. This CDR3 has 15 amino acids. V was pared by 2 bases and J by 5 bases, with 6 bases of the junction left unmatched. CDR3 sequence reads: CASSYNLAGADEQYF. CDR3 nucleotide sequence: TGTGCCAGCAGTTATAACCTAGCGGGAGCAGACGAGCAGTACTTC.

This clonotype came up many times. The chain uses TRBV9 and TRBJ1-6; D unclear. The CDR3 length is 13 residues. Germline V lookup: CDR1 SGDLS, CDR2 YYNGEE. The ends were cut back, 0 bases at V and 9 bases at J, with 7 bases in the middle. CDR3 sequence: CASSVGLSSPLHF. DNA of the CDR3: TGTGCCAGCAGCGTAGGGCTGAGTTCACCCCTCCACTTT.

This clonotype was recorded many times. The chain combines TRBV29-1 with TRBJ1-4, with 10 bases lining up with TRBD1. The CDR3 is made up of 15 amino acids. Trimming took 6 bases from V and 8 from J; bases not matched to a gene: 12. Germline assignment: CDR1 SQVTM and CDR2 ANQGSEA. CDR3 nucleotides: TGCAGCGTGACCCCGCCGGGACAGGGGTTAGAAAAACTGTTTTTT. Translated, it gives CSVTPPGQGLEKLFF.

With regard to this clonotype: This CDR3 is missing its conserved last phenylalanine or tryptophan, likely due to a read error. The DNA is omitted, as the CDR3 cannot be located on it reliably, and the CDR3 follows TCRdb's listing. The rearrangement uses TRBV20-1 and TRBJ2-7; TRBD1, as called in the table, went unchecked against the DNA. The CDR3 region is 12 residues in length, termini included. Germline V gene data show CDR1 as DFQATT and CDR2 as SNEGSKA (reference sequence). CDR3 sequence reads: CSASAPSYERYL.

This clonotype has a count of ten or more. The CDR3 reads CASSLASGVSYEQYF. For the CDR3, the DNA is TGTGCCAGCAGCTTAGCGTCAGGGGTATCCTACGAGCAGTACTTC. This chain joins TRBV11-2 and TRBJ2-7; D perhaps matches TRBD1 (6 bases). The V end lost 1 base, the J end lost 1 base, and 11 bases lay between the germline ends. The CDR3 is 15 residues long. CDR1 and CDR2 (germline): SGHAT, FQNNGV.

Many counts were recorded for this clonotype. The rearrangement joins TRBV12-3 or TRBV12-4 to TRBJ2-2; tentative D call: TRBD2 (7 bases). The CDR3 length is 14 residues. Trimming stripped 6 bases from V and 4 bases from J, with 12 bases between. CDR3: CASSPRGGTGELFF. CDR3 nucleotides: TGTGCCAGCAGCCCAAGGGGGGGCACCGGGGAGCTGTTTTTT.